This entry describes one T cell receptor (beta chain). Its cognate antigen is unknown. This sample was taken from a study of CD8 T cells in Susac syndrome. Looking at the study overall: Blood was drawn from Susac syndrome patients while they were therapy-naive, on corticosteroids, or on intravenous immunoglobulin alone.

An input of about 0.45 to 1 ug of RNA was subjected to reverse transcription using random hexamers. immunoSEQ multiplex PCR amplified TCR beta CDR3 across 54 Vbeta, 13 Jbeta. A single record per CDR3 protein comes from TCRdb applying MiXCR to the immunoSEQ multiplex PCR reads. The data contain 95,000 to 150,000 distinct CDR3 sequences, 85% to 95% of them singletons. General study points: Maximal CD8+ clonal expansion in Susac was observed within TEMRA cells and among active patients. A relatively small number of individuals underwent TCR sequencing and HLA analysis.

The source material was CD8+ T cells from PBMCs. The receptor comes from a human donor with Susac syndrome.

DNA of the CDR3: TGTGCCACCATCAGGGGGGGCCAGCAGTTCTTC. Translation: CATIRGGQQFF. This rearrangement joins TRBV24-1 to TRBJ2-1; either TRBD1 or TRBD2 may fit D (7 bases each). V dropped 8 bases and J dropped 11 bases, with 12 bases sitting between them. Germline V gives CDR1 KGHDR, CDR2 SFDVKD. CDR3 length: 11 residues.